This T cell receptor beta chain appears in the sequencing data of a study of sequential checkpoint blockade in melanoma. Treatment here: randomized to nivolumab then ipilimumab (arm A) or the reverse (arm B). Clones were sequenced by immunoSEQ multiplex PCR, and TCRdb holds only the in-frame ones, with some missing. The profile shows about 8,200 clones, 50% to 75% of them singletons. This CDR3 contains 17 residues. Per the germline V gene, CDR1 is MNHEY and CDR2 is SMNVEV (reference sequence). The V end lost 3 bases, the J end lost 0 bases, and 12 bases lay between the germline ends. The material sequenced was CD8+ T cells sorted from blood (inferred from file names), taken from a patient given nivolumab and ipilimumab in sequence. The rearrangement uses TRBV27 and TRBJ1-6; the D is unclear. The sequence was collected from a human donor with melanoma. CDR3 residues: CASSLSQASSYNSPLHF. CDR3 coding DNA: TGTGCCAGCAGTTTGAGTCAGGCCAGCTCCTATAATTCACCCCTCCACTTT.